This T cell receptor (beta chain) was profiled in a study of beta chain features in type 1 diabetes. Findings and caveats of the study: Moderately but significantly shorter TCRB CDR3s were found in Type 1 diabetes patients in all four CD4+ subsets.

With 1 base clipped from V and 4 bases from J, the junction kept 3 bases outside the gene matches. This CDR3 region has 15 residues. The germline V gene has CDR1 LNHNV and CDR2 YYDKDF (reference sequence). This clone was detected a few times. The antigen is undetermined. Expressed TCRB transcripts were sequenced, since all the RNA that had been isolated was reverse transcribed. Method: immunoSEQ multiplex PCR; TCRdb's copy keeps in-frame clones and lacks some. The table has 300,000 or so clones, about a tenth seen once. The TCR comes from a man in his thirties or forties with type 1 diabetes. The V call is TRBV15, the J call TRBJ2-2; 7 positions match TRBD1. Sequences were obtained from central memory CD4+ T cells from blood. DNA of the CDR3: TGTGCCACCAGCAGAGGACAGGGTATCACCGGGGAGCTGTTTTTT. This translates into CATSRGQGITGELFF.